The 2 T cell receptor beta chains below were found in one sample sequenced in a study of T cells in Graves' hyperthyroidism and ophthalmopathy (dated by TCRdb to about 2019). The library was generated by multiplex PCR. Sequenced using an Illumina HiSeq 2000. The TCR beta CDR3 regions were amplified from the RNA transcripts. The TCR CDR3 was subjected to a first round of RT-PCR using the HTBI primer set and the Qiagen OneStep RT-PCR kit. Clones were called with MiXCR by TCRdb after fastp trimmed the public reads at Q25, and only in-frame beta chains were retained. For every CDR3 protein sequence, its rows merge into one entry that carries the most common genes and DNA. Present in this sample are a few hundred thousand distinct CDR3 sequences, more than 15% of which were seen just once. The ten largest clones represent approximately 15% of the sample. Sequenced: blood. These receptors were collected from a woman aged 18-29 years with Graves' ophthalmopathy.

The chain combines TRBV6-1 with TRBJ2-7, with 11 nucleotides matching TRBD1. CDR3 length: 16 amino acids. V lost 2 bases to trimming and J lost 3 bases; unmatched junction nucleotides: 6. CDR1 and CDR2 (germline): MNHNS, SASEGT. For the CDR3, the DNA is TGTGCCAGCAGTGAATCCCCCGGGACAGGGGGCTACGAGCAGTACTTC. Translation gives CASSESPGTGGYEQYF.

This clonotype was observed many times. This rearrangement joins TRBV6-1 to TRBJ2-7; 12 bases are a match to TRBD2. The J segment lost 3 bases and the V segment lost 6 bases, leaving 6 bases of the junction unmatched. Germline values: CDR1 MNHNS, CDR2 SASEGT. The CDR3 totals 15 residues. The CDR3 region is CASSSRTSGDYEQYF. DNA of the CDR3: TGTGCCAGCAGCAGCCGGACTAGCGGGGACTACGAGCAGTACTTC.